Each of the 9 T cell receptor beta chains below was sequenced from the same sample in a study of T cells in Graves' hyperthyroidism and ophthalmopathy. TCR beta CDR3 region amplification was performed from RNA transcripts. An initial round of RT-PCR targeting the TCR CDR3 relied on the HTBI primer set. From the multiplex PCR reads, TCRdb called clonotypes with MiXCR, one entry per CDR3 protein. The sample consists of 500,000 to 600,000 distinct CDR3 sequences, 16% of them appearing once. Sequencing input: blood. Every receptor here comes from a woman aged 18-29 years with Graves' hyperthyroidism.

The chain has TRBV27 and TRBJ2-5; D remains ambiguous. The V end lost 10 bases, the J end lost 5 bases, and 20 bases lay between the germline ends. CDR3 size: 14 residues. Germline assignment: CDR1 MNHEY and CDR2 SMNVEV (reference sequence). The CDR3 spells CAKRLLRSRETQYF. CDR3 DNA: TGTGCCAAACGACTGCTCCGCTCCCGGGAGACCCAGTACTTC.

This sequence joins TRBV15 and TRBJ2-7; D is unclear. The CDR3 is 14 residues long. V was trimmed by 5 bases and J by 2 bases, leaving 13 bases between them. Germline CDR1 reads LNHNV; CDR2 reads YYDKDF (reference sequence). The CDR3 sequence: CATSSSDKAYEQYF. The CDR3 region has the DNA TGTGCCACCAGCTCTTCTGACAAAGCCTACGAGCAGTACTTC.

This clonotype was recorded many times. The chain links TRBV6-1 to TRBJ2-5, with 11 bases matching TRBD1. The CDR3 runs 15 residues. Germline CDR1 and CDR2: MNHNS and SASEGT. With 5 bases clipped from V and 2 bases from J, the junction kept 4 bases outside the gene matches. The chain's CDR3 is CASSWTGGYQETQYF. Here the CDR3 DNA reads TGTGCCAGCAGTTGGACAGGGGGCTATCAAGAGACCCAGTACTTC.

The chain has TRBV27 and TRBJ1-6, with 9 bases matching TRBD1. The CDR3 totals 16 residues. V was pared by 5 bases and J by 6 bases, with 8 bases of the junction left unmatched. CDR1 is MNHEY, CDR2 SMNVEV, per germline (reference sequence). The CDR3 region has the DNA TGTGCCAGCAGTATTGCCGGGACAGGGTTTAATTCACCCCTCCACTTT. It translates to CASSIAGTGFNSPLHF.

The table lists this clonotype with a few counts. A much larger clone lies a single base off, so this may be a read error. This sequence joins TRBV15 and TRBJ1-5, with a tentative D call TRBD1 (5 bases). In germline, CDR1 is LNHNV, CDR2 YYDKDF (reference sequence). There are 15 residues in the CDR3. DNA for the CDR3: TGTGCCGCCAGCCCCAGGGATTATAGCAATCAGCCCCAGCATTTT. Translated: CAASPRDYSNQPQHF.

The chain is built from TRBV20-1 and TRBJ2-3, with TRBD2 matching 8 bases. Germline V gene lookup returns CDR1 DFQATT and CDR2 SNEGSKA (reference sequence). The CDR3 sequence is 13 residues long. Germline trimming cut 6 bases from V and 4 bases from J; bases unmatched to any gene: 6. This chain's CDR3 is CSARAAGADTQYF. The CDR3 DNA reads TGCAGTGCCCGGGCAGCGGGAGCAGATACGCAGTATTTT.

This clonotype was picked up a small number of times. J is TRBJ1-2 and V is TRBV24-1; D is unclear. V dropped 2 bases and J dropped 5 bases, with 5 bases sitting between them. Germline V gene data show CDR1 as KGHDR and CDR2 as SFDVKD. There are 12 residues in the CDR3. CDR3 bases: TGTGCCACCAGTGATTATTGGTATGGCTACACCTTC. Amino acids: CATSDYWYGYTF.

This chain uses TRBV15 with TRBJ1-5; D unresolved. This CDR3 has 12 residues. Trimming took off 0 bases at V and 4 bases at J, with 1 base between the two ends. Germline lookup yields CDR1 LNHNV and CDR2 YYDKDF (reference sequence). The CDR3, as DNA: TGTGCCACCAGCAGAGATAATCAGCCCCAGCATTTT. Its translation: CATSRDNQPQHF.

This clonotype occurred many times. The chain recombines TRBV7-8 with TRBJ1-5; the D is unclear. The length of the CDR3 is 13 residues. CDR1 is SGHVS, CDR2 FQNEAQ, per germline. Trimming stripped 3 bases from V and 9 bases from J, with 12 bases between. This CDR3 reads CASSLIGFGPQHF. Written as DNA, the CDR3 is TGTGCCAGCAGCTTGATAGGGTTTGGGCCCCAGCATTTT.